These 4 T cell receptor beta chains came from one sample sequenced in a study of blood T cell repertoires in COVID-19. Here immunoSEQ multiplex PCR was the method, and the copy in TCRdb shows in-frame clones only, minus some. The data contain approximately 350,000 clones, around 88% of them singletons. The source material was peripheral blood. These receptors came from a woman aged 60-75 years with COVID-19, enrolled during active disease.

This rearrangement joins TRBV11-3 to TRBJ1-1, with D possibly being TRBD1 (6 bases). The CDR3 covers 14 residues. Germline assignment: CDR1 SGHNT and CDR2 YENEEA. V was clipped by 2 bases and J by 5 bases, with 12 bases between them. CDR3 in amino acids: CASSLSGDGTEAFF. DNA of the CDR3: TGTGCCAGCAGCTTATCAGGGGACGGAACTGAAGCTTTCTTT.

The chain joins TRBV29-1 to TRBJ2-1; 7 bases align to TRBD2. Germline lookup yields CDR1 SQVTM and CDR2 ANQGSEA. The V gene end was trimmed by 2 bases and the J gene end by 1 base; junction bases not matched to a gene: 2. The CDR3 is 14 residues long. DNA of the CDR3: TGCAGCGTTGAACCGGGGGGATCCTACAATGAGCAGTTCTTC. Its protein product is CSVEPGGSYNEQFF.

This chain joins TRBV30 and TRBJ1-1; unclear D gene. The CDR3 is made up of 11 amino acids. Germline loops: CDR1 GTSNPN, CDR2 SVGIG (reference sequence). V was shortened by 5 bases and J by 5 bases, with 9 bases between the two germline ends. The CDR3 bases are TGTGCCTGGGATGTCGGGACTGAAGCTTTCTTT. Translated: CAWDVGTEAFF.

The rearrangement links TRBV9 to TRBJ1-5; D not resolved. Germline CDR1 SGDLS, CDR2 YYNGEE. Trimming removed 0 bases from V and 3 bases from J, with 10 bases in between. There are 15 residues in the CDR3. CDR3 nucleotides: TGTGCCAGCAGCGTAGGGGTCGGACTCAATCAGCCCCAGCATTTT. Amino acids: CASSVGVGLNQPQHF. Together with reference TRBV9 and TRBJ1-5, the CDR3 gives the full variable domain: DSGVTQTPKHLITATGQRVTLRCSPRSGDLSVYWYQQSLDQGLQFLIQYYNGEERAKGNILERFSAQQFPDLHSELNLSSLELGDSALYFCASSVGVGLNQPQHFGDGTRLSIL.